A single sample is the source of the 18 T cell receptor beta chains below, sequenced in a study of blood T cell repertoires in COVID-19. Libraries were prepared by immunoSEQ multiplex PCR; TCRdb keeps only in-frame clonotypes and omits some of them. The sample contains approximately 280,000 clones, roughly 80% of which appear only once. Input material: PBMCs or T cells enriched from blood (not recorded which). All receptors come from a man aged 35 to 55 who had been exposed to COVID-19.

The chain carries TRBV6-5 and TRBJ2-1; D is possibly TRBD1 (5 bases). Germline-derived CDR1 and CDR2 are MNHEY and SVGAGI. Trimming removed 4 bases at V and 8 bases at J, with 9 bases between. The CDR3 loop spans 12 amino acids. Here the CDR3 reads CASSWIRDEQFF. For the CDR3, the DNA is TGTGCCAGCAGTTGGATCAGGGATGAGCAGTTCTTC.

For the CDR3, the DNA is TGTGCCACCCGGCGGGCGGGAAACTCCTACAATGAGCAGTTCTTC. It is translated as CATRRAGNSYNEQFF. This chain links TRBV27 with TRBJ2-1; D perhaps matches TRBD2 (6 bases). Looked up from germline, CDR1 is MNHEY and CDR2 is SMNVEV (reference sequence). Trimming cost V 10 bases and J 0 bases, with 16 bases left between them. There are 15 residues in the CDR3.

The chain carries TRBV3-1 (or the pseudogene TRBV3-2) and TRBJ2-3, with TRBD2 matching 16 bases. Trimming at V came to 2 bases and at J to 5 bases, leaving 7 bases not matched to a gene. CDR3 size: 18 residues. The germline CDR1 and CDR2 sequences are LGHDT and YNNKEL (reference sequence). The CDR3 here is CASSQPGLAGGPGDTQYF. The CDR3 nucleotides are TGTGCCAGCAGCCAACCGGGACTAGCGGGAGGGCCGGGAGATACGCAGTATTTT.

This chain uses TRBV4-1 with TRBJ2-1; D remains ambiguous. Germline CDR1 is MGHRA and CDR2 is YSYEKL. The CDR3 totals 16 residues. V shed 0 bases and J shed 3 bases, with 12 bases lying between them. The CDR3 is CASSQEFRSFYNEQFF. The CDR3 nucleotides are TGCGCCAGCAGCCAAGAGTTTAGGAGTTTCTACAATGAGCAGTTCTTC.

This rearrangement joins TRBV3-1 (or the pseudogene TRBV3-2) to TRBJ2-7; D not certain. Germline V gives CDR1 LGHDT, CDR2 YNNKEL (reference sequence). The CDR3 loop spans 12 amino acids. V was cut by 6 bases and J by 7 bases, with 13 bases left in between. The CDR3 nucleotides are TGTGCCAGCAGAAGCGAGTCGGGTGAGCAGTACTTC. This gives the protein CASRSESGEQYF.

The chain uses TRBV5-1 and TRBJ2-2, with D unresolved. The CDR3 consists of 15 residues. Trimming removed 4 bases from V and 3 bases from J, with 13 bases in between. CDR1 and CDR2 from the germline V gene are SGHRS and YFSETQ. For the CDR3, the DNA is TGCGCCAGCAGCCTAAACGAACCGTACACCGGGGAGCTGTTTTTT. Translation: CASSLNEPYTGELFF.

The chain employs TRBV29-1 and TRBJ1-5, with D unclear. CDR3 size: 13 residues. The germline gives CDR1 SQVTM, CDR2 ANQGSEA. Trimming pared 4 bases from V and 0 bases from J, leaving 7 bases between. This CDR3 is CSVAGDSNQPQHF. The CDR3 nucleotides read TGCAGCGTTGCTGGAGATAGCAATCAGCCCCAGCATTTT.

The chain has TRBV12-3 or TRBV12-4 and TRBJ1-1, with D uncertain. The CDR3 extends over 13 amino acids. V lost 0 bases, J lost 2 bases, and 4 bases lay in between. The CDR3 DNA follows: TGTGCCAGCAGTTTAGCGAGAAACACTGAAGCTTTCTTT. Translating it yields CASSLARNTEAFF.

V usage is TRBV7-2 and J usage is TRBJ2-4; 7 nucleotides align to TRBD2. There are 15 residues in the CDR3. The junction had 10 bases not matched to a gene; V was cut back by 8 bases and J by 3 bases. Per germline, CDR1 SGHTA and CDR2 FQGNSA. The CDR3 loop reads CASSSGRAYKNIQYF. CDR3 bases: TGTGCCAGCTCTAGTGGGAGGGCCTACAAAAACATTCAGTACTTC.

The gene calls are TRBV5-5 and TRBJ1-2; 9 bases align to TRBD1. Trimming at V came to 1 base and at J to 6 bases, leaving 1 base not matched to a gene. This CDR3 contains 13 residues. The germline gives CDR1 SGHKS, CDR2 YYEKEE (reference sequence). The CDR3 protein is CASSLTGGDGYTF. CDR3 nucleotide sequence: TGTGCCAGCAGCTTGACAGGGGGCGATGGCTACACCTTC.

This chain uses TRBV12-3 or TRBV12-4 with TRBJ1-2; 8 nucleotides match TRBD1. The CDR3 has 12 amino acids. V shed 6 bases and J 4 bases; nucleotides not matched to a gene: 1. CDR3 protein: CASRGQAYGYTF. The CDR3 DNA reads as TGTGCCAGCAGGGGACAGGCCTATGGCTACACCTTC.

V usage is TRBV6-6 and J usage is TRBJ1-2; tentatively, D is TRBD1 (5 bases). Germline V lookup: CDR1 MNHNY, CDR2 SVGAGI (reference sequence). The CDR3 spans 12 residues. Trimming pared 5 bases from V and 8 bases from J, leaving 12 bases between. CDR3 nucleotides: TGTGCCAGCAGTCGGGGGGAGGCCGGCTACACCTTC. Translated, it gives CASSRGEAGYTF.

This clone turned up a few times. The V and J genes are TRBV7-9 and TRBJ2-1; 9 bases fit TRBD2. Germline CDR1 reads SEHNR; CDR2 reads FQNEAQ (reference sequence). The CDR3 totals 16 residues. The V and J ends lost 1 base and 4 bases, in that order; junction bases with no gene match: 5. The CDR3, as DNA: TGTGCCAGCAGCTTAGATGGGACTAGCAGATACAATGAGCAGTTCTTC. This sequence encodes CASSLDGTSRYNEQFF.

This clone has just a few counts. In DNA form, the CDR3 reads TGCAGCGTCATCATTACAGGGTACACCGGGGAGCTGTTTTTT. Translated, it gives CSVIITGYTGELFF. J is TRBJ2-2 and V is TRBV29-1, with a possible D match to TRBD1 (6 bases). Trimming removed 6 bases at V and 3 bases at J, with 14 bases between. Germline assignment: CDR1 SQVTM and CDR2 ANQGSEA. The CDR3 has 14 residues.

The CDR3, as DNA: TGTGCCAGCAGCTTGGTGAGGGGCCGGGGGGCTGAAGCTTTCTTT. Protein sequence: CASSLVRGRGAEAFF. The V gene is TRBV5-6, the J gene TRBJ1-1, with a tentative D call TRBD1 (5 bases). Trimming stripped 0 bases from V and 6 bases from J, with 15 bases between. Germline V gene lookup returns CDR1 SGHDT and CDR2 YYEEEE. This CDR3 is built from 15 residues.

This chain connects TRBV4-2 to TRBJ2-7, with 8 bases identical to TRBD2. The CDR3 runs 18 residues. CDR1 and CDR2 (germline): LGHNA, YNFKEQ. Trimming removed 0 bases from V and 6 bases from J; junction bases left unmatched: 16. CDR3 in DNA: TGTGCCAGCAGCCAAGAACCCGGGGGGGCTCGCCAGCTGGTCGAGCAGTACTTC. It encodes CASSQEPGGARQLVEQYF.

The chain combines TRBV5-6 with TRBJ2-7, with 7 nucleotides matching TRBD2. This CDR3 comprises 13 residues. V lost 7 bases to trimming and J lost 3 bases; unmatched junction nucleotides: 7. Looked up from germline, CDR1 is SGHDT and CDR2 is YYEEEE. The CDR3 reads CASSRSGIYEQYF. In DNA, the CDR3 is TGTGCCAGCTCGAGAAGCGGGATCTACGAGCAGTACTTC.

This chain links TRBV13 with TRBJ2-1, with D maybe TRBD1 (6 bases). There are 13 residues in the CDR3. V shed 4 bases and J shed 6 bases, with 10 bases lying between them. Germline lookup yields CDR1 PRHDT and CDR2 FYEKMQ (reference sequence). CDR3 DNA sequence: TGTGCCAGCAGCTGGACAGCGACCAATGAGCAGTTCTTC. The encoded protein is CASSWTATNEQFF.